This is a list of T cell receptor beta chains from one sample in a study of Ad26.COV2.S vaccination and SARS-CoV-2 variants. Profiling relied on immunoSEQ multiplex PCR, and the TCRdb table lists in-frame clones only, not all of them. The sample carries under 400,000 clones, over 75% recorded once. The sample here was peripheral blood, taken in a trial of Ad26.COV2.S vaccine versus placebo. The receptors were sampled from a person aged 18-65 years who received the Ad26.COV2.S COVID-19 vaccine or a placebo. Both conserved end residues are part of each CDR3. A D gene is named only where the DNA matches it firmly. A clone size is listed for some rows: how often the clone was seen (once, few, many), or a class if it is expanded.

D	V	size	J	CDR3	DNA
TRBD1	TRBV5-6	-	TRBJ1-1	CASTYRDRGLLAEAFF	TGTGCCAGCACCTACCGGGACAGGGGGCTTTTAGCTGAAGCTTTCTTT
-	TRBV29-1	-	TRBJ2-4	CSVVGVAKNIQYF	TGCAGCGTTGTTGGGGTTGCCAAAAACATTCAGTACTTC
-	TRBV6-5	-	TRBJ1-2	CASSRRGSTNYGYTF	TGTGCCAGCAGTCGCAGAGGCAGCACCAACTATGGCTACACCTTC
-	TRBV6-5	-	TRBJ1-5	CASRQTGSGDQPQHF	TGTGCCAGCAGACAAACAGGGAGTGGGGATCAGCCCCAGCATTTT
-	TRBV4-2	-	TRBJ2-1	CASSKGYNEQFF	TGTGCCAGCAGCAAAGGATACAATGAGCAGTTCTTC
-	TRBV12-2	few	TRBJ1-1	CASRLRPWGQTMNTEAFF	TGTGCAAGTCGCCTAAGGCCGTGGGGACAGACTATGAACACTGAAGCTTTCTTT
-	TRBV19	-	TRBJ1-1	CASRQPPAEAFF	TGTGCCAGTAGACAGCCCCCAGCTGAAGCTTTCTTT
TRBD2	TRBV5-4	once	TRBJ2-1	CASSLEVGGNYNEQFF	TGTGCCAGCAGCTTGGAGGTGGGGGGGAACTACAATGAGCAGTTCTTC
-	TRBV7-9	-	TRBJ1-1	CASSNDRNTEAFF	TGTGCCAGCAGCAACGACAGGAACACTGAAGCTTTCTTT
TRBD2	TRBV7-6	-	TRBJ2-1	CASSRRLAGDYNEQFF	TGTGCCAGCAGCCGGCGACTAGCGGGGGATTACAATGAGCAGTTCTTC
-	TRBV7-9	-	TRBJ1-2	CAVHRDGYTF	TGTGCCGTTCACAGGGACGGCTACACCTTC
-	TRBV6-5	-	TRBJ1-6	CASTGTSYNSPLHF	TGTGCCAGCACCGGGACATCCTATAATTCACCCCTCCACTTT
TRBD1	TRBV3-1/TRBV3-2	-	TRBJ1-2	CASSGRDRGYRGYTF	TGTGCCAGCAGCGGTAGGGACAGGGGGTATCGTGGCTACACCTTC
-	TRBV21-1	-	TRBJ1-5	CASSSRGRTRGNQPQHF	TGTGCCAGCAGCTCCCGGGGCCGAACCAGAGGCAATCAGCCCCAGCATTTT
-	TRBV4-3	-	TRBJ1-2	CASSQGTTVPYGYTF	TGCGCCAGCAGCCAAGGTACCACGGTACCCTATGGCTACACCTTC
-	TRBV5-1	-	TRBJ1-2	CASSRTQGTLSDTF	TGCGCCAGCAGCCGGACGCAGGGGACTCTAAGCGACACCTTC
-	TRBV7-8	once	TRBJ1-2	CASSLTRRESPKGYTF	TGTGCCAGCAGCTTAACAAGACGAGAATCCCCTAAGGGCTACACCTTC
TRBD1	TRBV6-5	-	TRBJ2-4	CASRPGQGGNIQYF	TGTGCCAGCAGACCAGGACAGGGGGGAAACATTCAGTACTTC
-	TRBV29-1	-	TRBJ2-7	CSVEGGGLPYEQYF	TGCAGCGTTGAAGGTGGAGGTTTACCCTACGAGCAGTACTTC
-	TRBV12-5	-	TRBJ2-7	CASGRQVGEYF	TGTGCTAGTGGGCGCCAAGTAGGGGAGTACTTC
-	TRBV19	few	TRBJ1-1	CASSIVRGGTEAFF	TGTGCCAGTAGTATAGTGAGAGGGGGCACTGAAGCTTTCTTT
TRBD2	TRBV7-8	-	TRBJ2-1	CASSGTAGGQNEQFF	TGTGCCAGCAGCGGGACTGCGGGGGGGCAGAATGAGCAGTTCTTC
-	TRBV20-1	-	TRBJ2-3	CSASPGNADTQYF	TGCAGTGCTAGTCCTGGGAACGCAGATACGCAGTATTTT
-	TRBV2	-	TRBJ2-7	CASSERVREQYF	TGTGCCAGCAGTGAGCGGGTTAGAGAGCAGTACTTC
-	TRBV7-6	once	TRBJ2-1	CASSLAWRSRVHGEQFF	TGTGCCAGCAGCTTAGCGTGGCGGTCGAGGGTACACGGGGAGCAGTTCTTC
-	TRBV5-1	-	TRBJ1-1	CASSLARRNTEAFF	TGCGCCAGCAGCTTGGCCAGGCGGAACACTGAAGCTTTCTTT
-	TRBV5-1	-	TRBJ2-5	CASSFLQETQYF	TGCGCCAGCAGCTTTCTCCAAGAGACCCAGTACTTC
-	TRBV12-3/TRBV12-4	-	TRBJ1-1	CASRTGGNTEAFF	TGTGCCAGCAGGACCGGTGGGAACACTGAAGCTTTCTTT
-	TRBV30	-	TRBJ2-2	CASGGTLGTGELFF	TGTGCCTCCGGCGGGACGCTGGGCACCGGGGAGCTGTTTTTT
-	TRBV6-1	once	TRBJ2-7	CASSEPGVQASFKLSYEQYF	TGTGCCAGCAGTGAACCGGGTGTACAGGCCAGCTTTAAACTGTCCTACGAGCAGTACTTC
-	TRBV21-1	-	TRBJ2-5	CASSKNHWGAAETQYF	TGTGCCAGCAGCAAAAATCACTGGGGGGCCGCGGAGACCCAGTACTTC
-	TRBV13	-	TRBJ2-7	CASSLSRGGEQYF	TGTGCCAGCAGCTTATCCAGGGGAGGCGAGCAGTACTTC
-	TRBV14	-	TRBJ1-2	CASSQDYMYHGYTF	TGTGCCAGCAGCCAAGATTACATGTACCATGGCTACACCTTC
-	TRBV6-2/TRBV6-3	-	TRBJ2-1	CASSYLGGPYNEQFF	TGTGCCAGCAGTTATCTCGGGGGGCCCTACAATGAGCAGTTCTTC
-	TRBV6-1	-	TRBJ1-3	CASSDGGSSGNTIYF	TGTGCCAGCAGTGATGGCGGTAGCTCTGGAAACACCATATATTTT
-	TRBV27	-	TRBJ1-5	CASSTGLGQPQHF	TGTGCCAGCAGCACAGGGTTGGGTCAGCCCCAGCATTTT
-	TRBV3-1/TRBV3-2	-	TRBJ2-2	CASSPRSHGGGNTGELFF	TGTGCCAGCAGCCCAAGAAGTCACGGCGGAGGAAACACCGGGGAGCTGTTTTTT
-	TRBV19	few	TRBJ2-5	CASMDRGGETQYF	TGTGCCAGTATGGATAGGGGTGGGGAGACCCAGTACTTC
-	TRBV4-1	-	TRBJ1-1	CASSLPLGAAFF	TGCGCCAGCAGCCTACCCCTAGGGGCAGCTTTCTTT
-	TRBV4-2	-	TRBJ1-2	CASSALSGREGYTF	TGTGCCAGCAGCGCCCTTTCTGGGCGGGAAGGCTACACCTTC